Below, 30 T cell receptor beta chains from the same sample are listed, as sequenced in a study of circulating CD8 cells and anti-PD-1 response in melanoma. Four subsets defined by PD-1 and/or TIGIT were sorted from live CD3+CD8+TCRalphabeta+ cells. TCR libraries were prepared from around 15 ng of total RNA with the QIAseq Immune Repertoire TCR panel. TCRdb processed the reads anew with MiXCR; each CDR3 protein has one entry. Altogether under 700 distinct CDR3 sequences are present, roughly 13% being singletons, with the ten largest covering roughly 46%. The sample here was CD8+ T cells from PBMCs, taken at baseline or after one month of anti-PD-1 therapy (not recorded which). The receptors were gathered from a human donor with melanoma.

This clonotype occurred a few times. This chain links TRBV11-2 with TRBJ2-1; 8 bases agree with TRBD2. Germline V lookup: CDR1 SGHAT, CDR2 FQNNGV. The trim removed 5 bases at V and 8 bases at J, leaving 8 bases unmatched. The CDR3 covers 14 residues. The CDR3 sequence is CASSPLIAGYEQFF. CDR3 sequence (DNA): TGTGCCAGCAGCCCCCTGATAGCGGGGTATGAGCAGTTCTTC.

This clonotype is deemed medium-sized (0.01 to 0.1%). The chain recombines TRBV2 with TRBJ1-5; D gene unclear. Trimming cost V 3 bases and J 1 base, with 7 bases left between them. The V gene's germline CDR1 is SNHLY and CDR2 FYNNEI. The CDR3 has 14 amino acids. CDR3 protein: CASSDGLSNQPQHF. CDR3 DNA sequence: TGTGCCAGCAGTGACGGGTTAAGCAATCAGCCCCAGCATTTT.

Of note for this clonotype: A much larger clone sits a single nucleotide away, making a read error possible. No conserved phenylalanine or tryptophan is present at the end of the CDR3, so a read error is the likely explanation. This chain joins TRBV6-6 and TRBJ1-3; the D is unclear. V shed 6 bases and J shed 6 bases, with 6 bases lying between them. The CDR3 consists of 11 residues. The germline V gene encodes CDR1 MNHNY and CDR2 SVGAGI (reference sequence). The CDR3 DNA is TGTGCCAGCAGCGAAAAAAACACCATATATCTT. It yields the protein CASSEKNTIYL.

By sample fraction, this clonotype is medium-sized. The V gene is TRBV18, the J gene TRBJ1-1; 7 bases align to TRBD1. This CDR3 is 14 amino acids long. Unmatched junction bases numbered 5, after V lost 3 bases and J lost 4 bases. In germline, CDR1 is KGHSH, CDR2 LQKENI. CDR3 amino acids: CASSPEGAATEAFF. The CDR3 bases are TGTGCCAGCTCACCGGAGGGGGCGGCCACTGAAGCTTTCTTT.

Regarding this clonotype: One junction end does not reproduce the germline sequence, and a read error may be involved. The CDR3 DNA is TGTGCCGCCAGTGACCACACTAGTTATGAGCAGTTCTTC. This sequence encodes CAASDHTSYEQFF. The chain couples TRBV24-1 to TRBJ2-1, with D maybe TRBD2 (5 bases). CDR3 length equals 13 residues. Germline loops: CDR1 KGHDR, CDR2 SFDVKD.

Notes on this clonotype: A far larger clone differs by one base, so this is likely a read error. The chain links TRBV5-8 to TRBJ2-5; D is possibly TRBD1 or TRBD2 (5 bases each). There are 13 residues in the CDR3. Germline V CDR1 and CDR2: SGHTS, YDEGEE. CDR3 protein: CASSTSDPGTRYF. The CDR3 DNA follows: TGTGCCAGCAGCACCTCGGACCCGGGGACCCGGTACTTC.

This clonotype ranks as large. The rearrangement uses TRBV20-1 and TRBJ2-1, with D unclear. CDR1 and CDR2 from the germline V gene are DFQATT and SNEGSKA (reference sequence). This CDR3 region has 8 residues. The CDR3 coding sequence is TGCAGCTCCAATGAGCAGTTCTTC. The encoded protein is CSSNEQFF.

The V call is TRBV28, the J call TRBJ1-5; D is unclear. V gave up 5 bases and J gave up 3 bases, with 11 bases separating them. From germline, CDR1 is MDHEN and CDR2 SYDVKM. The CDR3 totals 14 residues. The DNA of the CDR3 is TGTGCCAGCAGTCCCCTCAGTGACAATCAGCCCCAGCATTTT. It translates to CASSPLSDNQPQHF.

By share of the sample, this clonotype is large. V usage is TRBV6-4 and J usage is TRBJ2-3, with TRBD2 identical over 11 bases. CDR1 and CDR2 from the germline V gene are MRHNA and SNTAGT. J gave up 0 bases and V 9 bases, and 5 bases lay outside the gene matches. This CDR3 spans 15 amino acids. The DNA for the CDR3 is TGTGCCAGTTCTACTAGCGGGGGTAGCACAGATACGCAGTATTTT. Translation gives CASSTSGGSTDTQYF.

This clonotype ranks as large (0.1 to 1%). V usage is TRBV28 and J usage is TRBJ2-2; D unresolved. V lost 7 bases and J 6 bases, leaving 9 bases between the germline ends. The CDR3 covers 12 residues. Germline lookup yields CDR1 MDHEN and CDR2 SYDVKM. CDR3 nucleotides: TGTGCCAGCAACGTCCCTGCCGGGGAGCTGTTTTTT. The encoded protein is CASNVPAGELFF.

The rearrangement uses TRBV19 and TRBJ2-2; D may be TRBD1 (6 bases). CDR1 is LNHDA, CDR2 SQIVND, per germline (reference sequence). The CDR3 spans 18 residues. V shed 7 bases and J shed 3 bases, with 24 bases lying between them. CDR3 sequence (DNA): TGTGCCAGTAAGGATAGGGGGAGCTCCTGGTTTGACACCGGGGAGCTGTTTTTT. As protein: CASKDRGSSWFDTGELFF.

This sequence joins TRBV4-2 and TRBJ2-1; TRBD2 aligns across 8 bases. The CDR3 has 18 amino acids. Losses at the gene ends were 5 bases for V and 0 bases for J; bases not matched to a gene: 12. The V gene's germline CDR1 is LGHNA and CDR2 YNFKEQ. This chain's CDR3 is CASSARPGLEVSYNEQFF. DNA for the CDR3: TGTGCCAGCAGCGCCCGCCCGGGACTAGAGGTCTCCTACAATGAGCAGTTCTTC.

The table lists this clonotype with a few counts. In nucleotides, the CDR3 is TGTGCCAGCGGAGACTCCTACGAGCAGTACTTC. Translation: CASGDSYEQYF. The V gene is TRBV25-1, the J gene TRBJ2-7; D not resolved. Trimming took off 8 bases at V and 0 bases at J, with 5 bases between the two ends. The CDR3 has 11 residues. Germline values: CDR1 MGHDK, CDR2 SYGVNS.

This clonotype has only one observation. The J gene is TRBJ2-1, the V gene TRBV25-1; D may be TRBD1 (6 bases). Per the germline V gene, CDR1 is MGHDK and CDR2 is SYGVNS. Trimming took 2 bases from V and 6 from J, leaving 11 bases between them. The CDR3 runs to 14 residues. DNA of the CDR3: TGTGCCAGCAGTGAACTTTTGGGGGCCAATGAGCAGTTCTTC. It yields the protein CASSELLGANEQFF.

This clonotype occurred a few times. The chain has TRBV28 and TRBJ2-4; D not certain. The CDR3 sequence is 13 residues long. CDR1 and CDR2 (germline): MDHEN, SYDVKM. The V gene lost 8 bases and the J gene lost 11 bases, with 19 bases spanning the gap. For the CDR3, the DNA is TGTGCCAGCGAAACCGGGCCTCAGGACGTTCAGTACTTC. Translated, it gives CASETGPQDVQYF.

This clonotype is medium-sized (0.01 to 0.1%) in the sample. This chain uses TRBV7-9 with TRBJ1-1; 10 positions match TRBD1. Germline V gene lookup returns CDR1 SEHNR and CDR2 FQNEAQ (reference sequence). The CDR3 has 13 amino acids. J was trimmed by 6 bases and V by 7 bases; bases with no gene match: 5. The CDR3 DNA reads TGTGCCAGCACACCGGGACAGGGGCCTGAAGCTTTCTTT. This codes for CASTPGQGPEAFF.

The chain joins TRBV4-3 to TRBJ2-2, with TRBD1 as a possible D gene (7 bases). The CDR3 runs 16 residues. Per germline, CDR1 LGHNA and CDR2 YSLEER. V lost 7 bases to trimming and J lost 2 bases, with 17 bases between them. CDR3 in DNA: TGCGCCAGCAAAGAACGCGGGACAGTAAACACCGGGGAGCTGTTTTTT. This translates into CASKERGTVNTGELFF.

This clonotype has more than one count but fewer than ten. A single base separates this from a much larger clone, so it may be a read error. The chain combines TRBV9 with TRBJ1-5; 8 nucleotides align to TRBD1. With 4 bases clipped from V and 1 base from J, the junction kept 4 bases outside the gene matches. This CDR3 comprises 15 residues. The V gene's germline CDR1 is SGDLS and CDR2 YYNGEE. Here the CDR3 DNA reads TGTGCCAGCAGCAGAACAGGGGGAAGCAATCAGCCCCAGCATTTT. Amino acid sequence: CASSRTGGSNQPQHF.

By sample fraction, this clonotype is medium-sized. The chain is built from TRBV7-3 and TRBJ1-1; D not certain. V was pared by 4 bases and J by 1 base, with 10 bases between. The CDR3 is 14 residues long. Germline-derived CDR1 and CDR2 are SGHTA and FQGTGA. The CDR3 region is CASSSFPGNTEAFF. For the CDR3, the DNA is TGTGCCAGCAGCTCATTCCCAGGGAACACTGAAGCTTTCTTT.

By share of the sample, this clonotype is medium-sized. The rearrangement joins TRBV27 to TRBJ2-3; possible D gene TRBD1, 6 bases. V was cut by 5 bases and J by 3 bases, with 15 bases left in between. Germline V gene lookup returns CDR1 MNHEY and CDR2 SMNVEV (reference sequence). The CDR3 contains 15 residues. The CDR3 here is CASSVRDTRTDTQYF. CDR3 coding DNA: TGTGCCAGCAGTGTTCGGGACACTAGAACAGATACGCAGTATTTT.

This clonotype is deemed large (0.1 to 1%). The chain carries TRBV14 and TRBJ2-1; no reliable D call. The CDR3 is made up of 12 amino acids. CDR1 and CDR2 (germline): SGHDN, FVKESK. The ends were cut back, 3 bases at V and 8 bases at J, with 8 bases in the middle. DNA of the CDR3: TGTGCCAGCAGCCATTTACGGGATGAGCAGTTCTTC. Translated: CASSHLRDEQFF.

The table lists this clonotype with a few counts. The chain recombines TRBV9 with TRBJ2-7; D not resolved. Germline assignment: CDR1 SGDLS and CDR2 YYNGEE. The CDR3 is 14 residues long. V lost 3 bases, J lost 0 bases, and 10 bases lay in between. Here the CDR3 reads CASSGERNSYEQYF. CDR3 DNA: TGTGCCAGCAGCGGAGAGCGTAACTCCTACGAGCAGTACTTC. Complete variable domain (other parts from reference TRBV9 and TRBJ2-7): DSGVTQTPKHLITATGQRVTLRCSPRSGDLSVYWYQQSLDQGLQFLIQYYNGEERAKGNILERFSAQQFPDLHSELNLSSLELGDSALYFCASSGERNSYEQYFGPGTRLTVT.

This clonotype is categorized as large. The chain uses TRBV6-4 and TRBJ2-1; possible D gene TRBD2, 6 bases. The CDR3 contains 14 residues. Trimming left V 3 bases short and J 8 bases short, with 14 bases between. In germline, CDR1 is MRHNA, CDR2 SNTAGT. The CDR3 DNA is TGTGCCAGCAGTGAAGGGACTCCGGGGCATGAGCAGTTCTTC. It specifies CASSEGTPGHEQFF.

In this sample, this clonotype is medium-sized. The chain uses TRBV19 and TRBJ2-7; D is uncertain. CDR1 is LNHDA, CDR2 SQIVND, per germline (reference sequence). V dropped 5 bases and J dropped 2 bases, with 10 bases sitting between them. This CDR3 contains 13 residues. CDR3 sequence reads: CASSLQEPYEQYF. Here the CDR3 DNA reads TGTGCCAGTAGTCTCCAGGAACCCTACGAGCAGTACTTC.

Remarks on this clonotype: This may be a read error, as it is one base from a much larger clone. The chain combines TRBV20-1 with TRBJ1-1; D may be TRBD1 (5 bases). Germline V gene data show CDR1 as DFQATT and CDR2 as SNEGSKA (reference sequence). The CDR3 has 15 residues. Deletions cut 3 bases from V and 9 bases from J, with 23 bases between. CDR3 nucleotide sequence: TGCAGTGCTAGCCCCAGTATGGCAGGGAGTACTAAAGCTTTCTTT. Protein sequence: CSASPSMAGSTKAFF.

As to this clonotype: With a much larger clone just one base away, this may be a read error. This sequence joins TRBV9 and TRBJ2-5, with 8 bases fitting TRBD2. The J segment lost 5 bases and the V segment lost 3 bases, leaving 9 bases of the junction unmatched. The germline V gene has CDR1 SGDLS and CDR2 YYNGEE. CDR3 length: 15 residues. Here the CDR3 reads CASSDRTGGGETQYF. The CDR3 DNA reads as TGTGCCAGCAGCGACCGGACTGGCGGGGGGGAGACCCAGTACTTC.

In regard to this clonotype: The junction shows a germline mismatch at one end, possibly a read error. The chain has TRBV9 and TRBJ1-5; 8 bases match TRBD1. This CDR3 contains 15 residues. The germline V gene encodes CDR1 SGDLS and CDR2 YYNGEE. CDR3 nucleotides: TGTGCCAGCGGCAAAACAGGGGGAAGCAATCAGCTCCAGCGTTTT. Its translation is CASGKTGGSNQLQRF.

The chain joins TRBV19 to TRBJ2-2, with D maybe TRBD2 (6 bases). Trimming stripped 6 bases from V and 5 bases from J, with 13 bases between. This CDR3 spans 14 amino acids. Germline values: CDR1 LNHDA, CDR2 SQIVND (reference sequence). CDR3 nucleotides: TGTGCCAGTAGCCCCCCGGGGGAAACCGGGGAGCTGTTTTTT. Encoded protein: CASSPPGETGELFF.

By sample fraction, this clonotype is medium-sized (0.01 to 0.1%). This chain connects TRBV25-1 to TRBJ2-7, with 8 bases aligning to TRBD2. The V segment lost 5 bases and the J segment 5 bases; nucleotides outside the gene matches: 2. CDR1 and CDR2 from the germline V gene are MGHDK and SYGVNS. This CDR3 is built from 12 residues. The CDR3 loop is CASSPGGDEQYF. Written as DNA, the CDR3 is TGTGCCAGCAGTCCGGGGGGGGACGAGCAGTACTTC.

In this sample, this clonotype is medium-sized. The CDR3 spells CAGTGVNEKLFF. The CDR3 region has the DNA TGTGCCGGGACAGGGGTAAATGAAAAACTGTTTTTT. This rearrangement joins TRBV19 to TRBJ1-4; 10 nucleotides align to TRBD1. Germline trimming cut 11 bases from V and 5 bases from J; bases unmatched to any gene: 2. The germline V gene encodes CDR1 LNHDA and CDR2 SQIVND (reference sequence). This CDR3 is 12 amino acids long.